This TCR beta chain was identified in a study of monozygotic twins with inflammatory bowel disease. After re-calling the 5' RACE reads, TCRdb lists one entry per CDR3 protein, DNA absent. The sample's table shows about 380,000 distinct CDR3 sequences. This CDR3 has 11 amino acids. Germline V gene sequence: CDR1 MNHEY, CDR2 SVGEGT. The receptor was isolated from a human donor with ulcerative colitis or Crohn's disease, or a healthy co-twin of an affected twin (not recorded which). This sequence joins TRBV6-2 or TRBV6-3 and TRBJ2-7; TCRdb's D call, TRBD1, is unchecked because there is no DNA. The sequenced sample consisted of blood. The CDR3 is CASNEGYEQYF.